One T cell receptor (beta chain) is described in this entry. Its antigen is unknown. The data stem from a study of T cell repertoires in cytomegalovirus infection. Study as a whole: Evidence of both CMV infection and a matching HLA type came from public TCR beta signatures.

TCRdb itself ran the reads through MiXCR, one entry per CDR3 protein. The sample comprises about 900,000 distinct CDR3 sequences, under 40% of which are singletons, and roughly 13% rests with the top ten. Study-wide points: CMV-specific TCR beta clonotypes restricted by HLA-C dominated the ex vivo response. CMV carriers with the relevant HLA were identified by cumulative public TCR beta family frequency.

V trimming: 6 bases; J trimming: 2 bases; junction bases outside the gene matches: 17. Germline CDR1 reads SEHNR; CDR2 reads FQNEAQ (reference sequence). The CDR3 covers 19 residues. The TCR sequence derives from a human donor in good health (CMV status not recorded). Some clones in this sample may be carry-over from other donors' samples. J is TRBJ2-4 and V is TRBV7-9, with 9 bases matching TRBD1. The starting material was cultured CD8+ T cells from PBMCs, obtained from culture after CMV antigen stimulation. CDR3 region: CASRRIGTTGGATKNIQYF. DNA of the CDR3: TGTGCCAGCAGGAGGATCGGTACTACAGGGGGCGCGACCAAAAACATTCAGTACTTC.